This T cell receptor beta chain was retrieved from a study of blood T cell repertoires in COVID-19. Some clones are missing from TCRdb's copy, which holds only in-frame ones; the method was immunoSEQ multiplex PCR. The sample contains roughly 380,000 clones, approximately 84% of which appear only once. CDR1 is SEHNR and CDR2 is FQNEAQ in the germline V gene (reference sequence). The CDR3 is 16 amino acids. V gave up 3 bases and J gave up 4 bases; unmatched junction bases: 7. This receptor was taken from a woman in her thirties who had recovered from COVID-19. The chain combines TRBV7-9 with TRBJ1-3, with TRBD1 matching 9 bases. Sequenced input: PBMCs or T cells enriched from blood (not recorded which). The CDR3 loop is CASSFITGGSGNTIYF. The CDR3 DNA follows: TGTGCCAGCAGCTTTATTACAGGGGGCTCGGGAAACACCATATATTTT.